The present entry profiles one TCR beta chain with its context. Original data processing: Amplification of reference gene primers provided the estimated nucleated cell counts. The table came from immunoSEQ multiplex PCR; TCRdb's copy has only in-frame clones and leaves some out. V and J calls and clone size are given by that table; D and trimming were obtained from the DNA. The table includes more than 95,000 clones, 55% to 75% detected once. These data are taken from a study of blood T cell repertoires in COVID-19. Study-level information: Collection of acute and convalescent COVID-19 samples took place in the United States, Italy and Spain. The cDNA or gDNA used as material had been derived from T cells, B-cell-depleted T cells, or PBMCs.

Germline V CDR1 and CDR2: MNHEY, SVGAGI. The CDR3 contains 14 residues. Trimming at V came to 8 bases and at J to 0 bases, leaving 7 bases not matched to a gene. Sequenced input: peripheral blood. This rearrangement joins TRBV6-5 to TRBJ2-7; TRBD2 matches 7 bases. The sequence was collected from a woman aged 70-85 years with acute or convalescent COVID-19. CDR3 region: CASGYGRSSYEQYF. The CDR3 DNA sequence: TGTGCCAGCGGATACGGGAGGAGCTCCTACGAGCAGTACTTC.